The 14 T cell receptor beta chains below come from one sample, sequenced in a study of blood T cell repertoires in COVID-19. Sequencing was performed with immunoSEQ multiplex PCR; in TCRdb, only in-frame clones are kept and a portion is missing. This table has about 250,000 clones, about 91% appearing once. The sequencing input was peripheral blood. All receptors derive from a woman under 40 with COVID-19, enrolled during active disease.

The chain carries TRBV11-3 and TRBJ2-1, with TRBD2 identical over 16 bases. The germline CDR1 and CDR2 sequences are SGHNT and YENEEA. V was pared by 3 bases and J by 7 bases, with 3 bases of the junction left unmatched. This CDR3 spans 16 amino acids. The CDR3 nucleotides are TGTGCCAGCAGCTTCGGGACTAGCGGGGGGGAAAATGAGCAGTTCTTC. Encoded protein: CASSFGTSGGENEQFF.

The chain employs TRBV27 and TRBJ1-1; the D is unclear. This CDR3 region has 14 residues. V lost 6 bases to trimming and J lost 3 bases, with 14 bases between them. CDR1 and CDR2 (germline): MNHEY, SMNVEV (reference sequence). This CDR3 is CASSATQPYTEAFF. The CDR3 DNA reads TGTGCCAGCAGCGCAACACAGCCTTACACTGAAGCTTTCTTT.

The chain carries TRBV5-1 and TRBJ2-3; 10 bases map to TRBD2. V lost 1 base and J lost 1; bases outside the gene matches: 6. The CDR3 is 17 amino acids. Per the germline V gene, CDR1 is SGHRS and CDR2 is YFSETQ. The CDR3 DNA reads TGCGCCAGCAGCTTGCTGTCCCTAGCGGGGGGCACAGATACGCAGTATTTT. Translation gives CASSLLSLAGGTDTQYF.

This clone is a singleton in its sample. CDR3 in DNA: TGTGCCAGTAGTCCCAGAAGAACAGGTGATGGGAACACCATATATTTT. It is translated as CASSPRRTGDGNTIYF. The rearrangement joins TRBV19 to TRBJ1-3, with a tentative D call TRBD1 (5 bases). The germline V gene encodes CDR1 LNHDA and CDR2 SQIVND (reference sequence). V lost 5 bases and J 7 bases, leaving 21 bases between the germline ends. The CDR3 is 16 residues long.

The chain combines TRBV7-6 with TRBJ2-3; weak D call: TRBD2 (6 bases). V was pared by 5 bases and J by 6 bases, with 18 bases between. Germline lookup yields CDR1 SGHVS and CDR2 FNYEAQ. The CDR3 spans 15 residues. In nucleotides, the CDR3 is TGTGCCAGCAGCCCCCGGAGGGTCGGGAGCGATACGCAGTATTTT. It yields the protein CASSPRRVGSDTQYF.

The chain employs TRBV13 and TRBJ2-5, with 9 bases lining up with TRBD1. Per germline, CDR1 PRHDT and CDR2 FYEKMQ (reference sequence). With V trimmed by 3 bases and J by 1 base, 6 bases remained unmatched. There are 16 residues in the CDR3. As DNA, the CDR3 is TGTGCCAGCAGCTTGAGGGGACAGGGTCCCCAAGAGACCCAGTACTTC. Translation: CASSLRGQGPQETQYF.

The rearrangement uses TRBV6-5 and TRBJ1-5; D is ambiguous. Germline loops: CDR1 MNHEY, CDR2 SVGAGI. Deletions cut 4 bases from V and 4 bases from J, with 11 bases between. This CDR3 has 14 residues. The CDR3 DNA reads TGTGCCAGCAGTTCAAATACGGGGAATCAGCCCCAGCATTTT. Translating it yields CASSSNTGNQPQHF.

The genes are TRBV18 and TRBJ2-2; TRBD2 matches 11 bases. Germline V gene data show CDR1 as KGHSH and CDR2 as LQKENI. The CDR3 length is 18 residues. Germline trimming cut 4 bases from V and 0 bases from J; bases unmatched to any gene: 7. CDR3 loop: CASSRILAGGSNTGELFF. For the CDR3, the DNA is TGTGCCAGCTCACGCATTCTAGCGGGAGGATCGAACACCGGGGAGCTGTTTTTT.

This rearrangement joins TRBV29-1 to TRBJ1-2; possibly TRBD1 for D (5 bases). The CDR3 runs to 13 residues. The V and J ends lost 7 bases and 4 bases respectively, with 16 bases between them. The V gene's germline CDR1 is SQVTM and CDR2 ANQGSEA. The CDR3 region is CSAKAGEGYGYTF. The CDR3 DNA is TGCAGCGCTAAAGCGGGGGAAGGCTATGGCTACACCTTC.

The chain has TRBV7-8 and TRBJ2-5, with no clear D. Germline values: CDR1 SGHVS, CDR2 FQNEAQ. CDR3 size: 13 residues. V lost 1 base to trimming and J lost 4 bases, with 7 bases between them. This CDR3 is CASSLGRRETQYF. In DNA, the CDR3 is TGTGCCAGCAGCTTAGGCCGCAGAGAGACCCAGTACTTC.

The V and J genes are TRBV7-6 and TRBJ2-2; 7 bases agree with TRBD1. There are 18 residues in the CDR3. Germline trimming cut 5 bases from V and 1 base from J; bases unmatched to any gene: 13. Germline CDR1 and CDR2: SGHVS and FNYEAQ. The CDR3 protein is CASSLNIRQGRNTGELFF. CDR3 nucleotides: TGTGCCAGCAGCCTTAACATTCGACAGGGAAGGAACACCGGGGAGCTGTTTTTT.

V is TRBV19 and J is TRBJ1-4; TRBD1 matches at 7 bases. The CDR3 is made up of 16 amino acids. Germline V lookup: CDR1 LNHDA, CDR2 SQIVND (reference sequence). V was clipped by 3 bases and J by 2 bases; unmatched bases: 6. The CDR3 loop reads CASSIFRGQTNEKLFF. The CDR3 DNA sequence: TGTGCCAGTAGTATTTTCAGGGGACAGACTAATGAAAAACTGTTTTTT.

This chain links TRBV5-6 with TRBJ2-5; 7 bases are a match to TRBD1. In germline, CDR1 is SGHDT, CDR2 YYEEEE. This CDR3 is built from 14 residues. J was trimmed by 5 bases and V by 3 bases; bases with no gene match: 7. CDR3 bases: TGTGCCAGCAGCTACCGACAGGGAGCCGAGACCCAGTACTTC. This codes for CASSYRQGAETQYF.

The chain carries TRBV3-1 (or the pseudogene TRBV3-2) and TRBJ2-6; 8 bases align to TRBD2. The ends lost 0 bases at V and 4 bases at J; junction bases unmatched: 5. The CDR3 sequence is 17 residues long. CDR1 is LGHDT and CDR2 is YNNKEL in the germline V gene (reference sequence). DNA of the CDR3: TGTGCCAGCAGCCAAGAGCGGGGGGCCGCAGGGGCCAACGTCCTGACTTTC. Translated, it gives CASSQERGAAGANVLTF.